The following is a T cell receptor beta chain sequence with its context. Its antigen is undetermined. Molecular-barcoded quantitative 5'-RACE produced these TCR beta libraries. TCRdb analysed the 5' RACE reads with MiXCR anew, one entry per CDR3 protein. The data contain under 170,000 distinct CDR3 sequences, around 42% of them singletons. This specimen comes from a study of CD8 T cells in ankylosing spondylitis. Overall study results and limits: Fewer than ten highly homologous variants made up a TCR beta motif, and this motif appeared characteristic of ankylosing spondylitis blood. As for the disease-linked clones, they showed a CD8+ phenotype and occurred at relatively low frequencies in peripheral blood. Past studies reported some motif variants in reactive arthritis synovial fluid and blood.

Sequencing was carried out using synovial fluid, either unsorted or a sorted T cell fraction (not recorded which). The TCR originated in a male donor with ankylosing spondylitis.

The CDR3 DNA follows: TGTGCCAGCAGTTTCTCTTCCCTCGCGGACAATGAGCAGTTCTTC. Protein sequence: CASSFSSLADNEQFF. The chain joins TRBV28 to TRBJ2-1, with unresolved D. The CDR3 spans 15 residues. Trimming removed 3 bases at V and 5 bases at J, with 14 bases between. Germline loops: CDR1 MDHEN, CDR2 SYDVKM.